A single sample gave rise to the 26 T cell receptor beta chains below, sequenced in a study of blood T cell repertoires in COVID-19. Data came from immunoSEQ multiplex PCR; TCRdb stores just in-frame clones and leaves some out. Here the sample spans more than 110,000 clones, roughly 90% being singletons. The source material was peripheral blood. The receptors derive from a man between 50 and 59 years old with active or convalescent COVID-19.

This CDR3 reads CASSVGGLAREYEQYF. The CDR3 bases are TGTGCCAGCAGCGTAGGGGGACTAGCGAGAGAGTACGAGCAGTACTTC. The chain uses TRBV9 and TRBJ2-7, with 10 bases that match TRBD2. Germline CDR1 SGDLS, CDR2 YYNGEE. After removal of 0 bases from V and 4 bases from J, the junction contained 7 bases not matched to a gene. The CDR3 is 16 residues long.

The rearrangement joins TRBV5-8 to TRBJ2-3, with D possibly matching TRBD1 (5 bases). Germline V gene lookup returns CDR1 SGHTS and CDR2 YDEGEE. The CDR3 contains 14 residues. V lost 4 bases to trimming and J lost 0 bases, with 9 bases between them. CDR3 in DNA: TGTGCCAGCAGCCAAAAGGGGAGCACAGATACGCAGTATTTT. Translation: CASSQKGSTDTQYF.

The rearrangement joins TRBV7-2 to TRBJ2-5; the match to TRBD1 covers 10 bases. The CDR3 has 14 residues. Trimming took 5 bases from V and 5 from J; bases not matched to a gene: 5. Looked up from germline, CDR1 is SGHTA and CDR2 is FQGNSA. The CDR3 is CASSRDRGSETQYF. The CDR3 DNA is TGTGCCAGCAGCCGGGACAGGGGCTCGGAGACCCAGTACTTC.

The chain employs TRBV6-2 or TRBV6-3 and TRBJ2-7; the match to TRBD2 covers 9 bases. V lost 6 bases, J lost 6 bases, and 12 bases stayed unmatched. Germline V gene data show CDR1 as MNHEY and CDR2 as SVGEGT. The CDR3 is 15 residues long. The CDR3 protein is CASSPRSREGPEQYF. As DNA, the CDR3 is TGTGCCAGCAGCCCCCGCTCGCGGGAGGGCCCCGAGCAGTACTTC.

V and J are TRBV11-2 and TRBJ1-3, with D uncertain. Looked up from germline, CDR1 is SGHAT and CDR2 is FQNNGV. CDR3 size: 16 residues. With 5 bases removed from V and 4 bases from J, the gap between germline ends came to 18 bases. The CDR3 DNA reads TGTGCCAGCAGCCTAGTACGAGGAGGGCACGGAAACACCATATATTTT. Its translation: CASSLVRGGHGNTIYF.

This chain connects TRBV7-9 to TRBJ1-1; D is uncertain. Trimming pared 3 bases from V and 5 bases from J, leaving 19 bases between. The CDR3 runs to 16 residues. Germline CDR1 reads SEHNR; CDR2 reads FQNEAQ (reference sequence). CDR3 nucleotides: TGTGCCAGCAGCTTTGAACAGAAAACTCCGGGGACTGAAGCTTTCTTT. It translates to CASSFEQKTPGTEAFF.

The V call is TRBV28, the J call TRBJ2-7, with a possible D match to TRBD1 (6 bases). The CDR3 length is 15 residues. V was clipped by 2 bases and J by 1 base, with 12 bases between them. Germline loops: CDR1 MDHEN, CDR2 SYDVKM. The CDR3 DNA reads as TGTGCCAGCAGTTTAGGGGGCCACCGATCCTACGAGCAGTACTTC. Its protein product is CASSLGGHRSYEQYF. The whole variable domain, filled in from reference TRBV28 and TRBJ2-7, reads DVKVTQSSRYLVKRTGEKVFLECVQDMDHENMFWYRQDPGLGLRLIYFSYDVKMKEKGDIPEGYSVSREKKERFSLILESASTNQTSMYLCASSLGGHRSYEQYFGPGTRLTVT.

The chain couples TRBV9 to TRBJ2-2, with TRBD2 identical over 11 bases. V gave up 7 bases and J gave up 5 bases; unmatched junction bases: 7. Germline V gene data show CDR1 as SGDLS and CDR2 as YYNGEE. This CDR3 contains 15 residues. The CDR3 spells CASGTSGGGTGELFF. The CDR3 DNA sequence: TGTGCCAGCGGGACTAGCGGAGGAGGGACCGGGGAGCTGTTTTTT.

The chain couples TRBV7-9 to TRBJ2-3; 12 bases are shared with TRBD2. The V gene's germline CDR1 is SEHNR and CDR2 FQNEAQ (reference sequence). V shed 7 bases, J shed 4 bases, and the junction held 9 bases outside the gene matches. There are 16 residues in the CDR3. This CDR3 is CASTRGTSGPSDTQYF. In DNA form, the CDR3 reads TGTGCCAGCACCCGGGGGACTAGCGGGCCCTCAGATACGCAGTATTTT.

The gene calls are TRBV2 and TRBJ2-5; 10 bases agree with TRBD2. The CDR3 length is 14 residues. Looked up from germline, CDR1 is SNHLY and CDR2 is FYNNEI. Trimming cost V 6 bases and J 2 bases; bases outside gene matches: 3. The CDR3 DNA follows: TGTGCCAGCAGGGCACTAGCGGGACAAGAGACCCAGTACTTC. Amino acids: CASRALAGQETQYF.

V is TRBV29-1 and J is TRBJ1-1, with a weak D call TRBD1 (6 bases). CDR3 length equals 15 residues. Trimming took 5 bases from V and 1 from J, leaving 17 bases between them. Germline CDR1 SQVTM, CDR2 ANQGSEA. The CDR3 coding sequence is TGCAGCGTTCATCAGGGGCCGGGCAGGAACACTGAAGCTTTCTTT. Amino acids: CSVHQGPGRNTEAFF. Supplemented by reference TRBV29-1 and TRBJ1-1, the full variable domain reads SAVISQKPSRDICQRGTSLTIQCQVDSQVTMMFWYRQQPGQSLTLIATANQGSEATYESGFVIDKFPISRPNLTFSTLTVSNMSPEDSSIYLCSVHQGPGRNTEAFFGQGTRLTVV.

This clone was observed a few times. The rearrangement uses TRBV24-1 and TRBJ2-1; D perhaps matches TRBD2 (6 bases). Germline V CDR1 and CDR2: KGHDR, SFDVKD. The CDR3 covers 14 residues. V was clipped by 5 bases and J by 4 bases, with 11 bases between them. The DNA for the CDR3 is TGTGCCACCAGTGTCCGGGAGAGGTACAATGAGCAGTTCTTC. It yields the protein CATSVRERYNEQFF.

V and J are TRBV11-2 and TRBJ2-4; D might be TRBD2 (7 bases). Germline V gives CDR1 SGHAT, CDR2 FQNNGV. V lost 4 bases, J lost 8 bases, and 18 bases lay in between. The CDR3 has 15 residues. The CDR3 reads CASSSWLGGGDIQYF. CDR3 bases: TGTGCCAGCAGCTCATGGCTGGGAGGGGGGGACATTCAGTACTTC.

This clone has more than one count but fewer than ten. V gene TRBV24-1 combines with J gene TRBJ2-7, with TRBD1 matching over 7 bases. Germline V gene lookup returns CDR1 KGHDR and CDR2 SFDVKD. Trimming took 3 bases from V and 5 from J; bases not matched to a gene: 9. CDR3 length equals 15 residues. CDR3 nucleotides: TGTGCCACCAGTGATCCAGGGACAGCCAAGGACGAGCAGTACTTC. Amino acids: CATSDPGTAKDEQYF.

The rearrangement uses TRBV19 and TRBJ2-1, with TRBD1 matching 8 bases. Trimming at V came to 6 bases and at J to 3 bases, leaving 7 bases not matched to a gene. CDR1 is LNHDA and CDR2 is SQIVND in the germline V gene (reference sequence). CDR3 length: 15 residues. Here the CDR3 reads CASRTRDRNYNEQFF. In nucleotides, the CDR3 is TGTGCCAGTAGGACCCGGGACAGGAACTACAATGAGCAGTTCTTC.

The gene calls are TRBV28 and TRBJ2-7; 9 bases fit TRBD1. Per germline, CDR1 MDHEN and CDR2 SYDVKM. The ends lost 6 bases at V and 7 bases at J; junction bases unmatched: 16. This CDR3 comprises 16 residues. CDR3 coding DNA: TGTGCCAGCAGCAGTTACCCCGGGACAGGGTTAGGGGAGCAGTACTTC. Residues: CASSSYPGTGLGEQYF. Supplemented by reference TRBV28 and TRBJ2-7, the full variable domain reads DVKVTQSSRYLVKRTGEKVFLECVQDMDHENMFWYRQDPGLGLRLIYFSYDVKMKEKGDIPEGYSVSREKKERFSLILESASTNQTSMYLCASSSYPGTGLGEQYFGPGTRLTVT.

This chain joins TRBV28 and TRBJ2-6; 10 bases map to TRBD1. Germline CDR1 MDHEN, CDR2 SYDVKM. V was clipped by 6 bases and J by 2 bases; unmatched bases: 7. The CDR3 is 17 residues long. CDR3 DNA: TGTGCCAGCAGCCGGGACAGGGGCGGGACTGGGGCCAACGTCCTGACTTTC. Protein sequence: CASSRDRGGTGANVLTF.

V gene TRBV7-8 combines with J gene TRBJ2-2; maybe TRBD1 (6 bases). The CDR3 totals 16 residues. Germline lookup yields CDR1 SGHVS and CDR2 FQNEAQ. The V and J ends lost 3 bases and 2 bases respectively, with 13 bases between them. The CDR3 coding sequence is TGTGCCAGCAGCTTCCCCACACAGGGAAACACCGGGGAGCTGTTTTTT. This gives the protein CASSFPTQGNTGELFF.

The chain is built from TRBV28 and TRBJ2-5; 7 nucleotides agree with TRBD2. Germline-derived CDR1 and CDR2 are MDHEN and SYDVKM. The ends lost 5 bases at V and 1 base at J; junction bases unmatched: 7. CDR3 size: 15 residues. The CDR3 loop reads CASSRERGLQETQYF. CDR3 DNA: TGTGCCAGCAGTCGAGAGCGGGGCCTCCAAGAGACCCAGTACTTC.

CDR3 DNA sequence: TGTGCCAGCAGCGTAGAGCCAGCGGTCAATGAGCAGTTCTTC. Translation: CASSVEPAVNEQFF. The rearrangement links TRBV9 to TRBJ2-1; tentative D call: TRBD2 (5 bases). The germline V and J ends were trimmed by 0 bases and 6 bases, with 10 bases remaining between them. CDR3 length equals 14 residues. Germline V gene lookup returns CDR1 SGDLS and CDR2 YYNGEE.

The rearrangement joins TRBV5-1 to TRBJ1-6, with D possibly matching TRBD1 (5 bases). The germline V gene has CDR1 SGHRS and CDR2 YFSETQ. Trimming pared 4 bases from V and 7 bases from J, leaving 15 bases between. This CDR3 contains 15 residues. CDR3 amino acids: CASSPRDGLNSPLHF. The CDR3 DNA follows: TGCGCCAGCAGCCCGCGGGACGGGCTGAATTCACCCCTCCACTTT.

The chain links TRBV27 to TRBJ1-5, with D possibly matching TRBD1 (5 bases). Germline assignment: CDR1 MNHEY and CDR2 SMNVEV (reference sequence). CDR3 length: 15 amino acids. Trimming removed 6 bases at V and 0 bases at J, with 12 bases between. The CDR3 coding sequence is TGTGCCAGCAGCCCCCGGGGGAGTAGCAATCAGCCCCAGCATTTT. This gives the protein CASSPRGSSNQPQHF.

V usage is TRBV4-1 and J usage is TRBJ2-6, with D maybe TRBD2 (6 bases). Trimming shortened V by 4 bases and J by 0 bases, and 16 bases separated the two germline ends. Germline V gene sequence: CDR1 MGHRA, CDR2 YSYEKL. The CDR3 has 18 amino acids. The DNA of the CDR3 is TGCGCCAGCAGCCGCGGAGGGAATAATCCCTCTGGGGCCAACGTCCTGACTTTC. It codes for CASSRGGNNPSGANVLTF.

The J gene is TRBJ1-4, the V gene TRBV28; TRBD1 might be the D (5 bases). The V gene lost 10 bases and the J gene lost 0 bases, with 30 bases spanning the gap. The germline V gene encodes CDR1 MDHEN and CDR2 SYDVKM. This CDR3 is 20 amino acids long. The CDR3 sequence is CATDRGLAGHQVATNEKLFF. DNA of the CDR3: TGTGCCACCGATAGGGGTTTGGCAGGTCACCAAGTTGCAACTAATGAAAAACTGTTTTTT.

V gene TRBV6-5 combines with J gene TRBJ1-1, with a weak D call TRBD1 (5 bases). V lost 2 bases and J 4 bases, leaving 11 bases between the germline ends. Germline CDR1 MNHEY, CDR2 SVGAGI. The CDR3 is 14 amino acids. The DNA for the CDR3 is TGTGCCAGCAGTTACAGGGGTCAGGGCACTGAAGCTTTCTTT. Encoded protein: CASSYRGQGTEAFF.

The rearrangement links TRBV2 to TRBJ2-5, with a weak D call TRBD1 (5 bases). There are 13 residues in the CDR3. CDR1 and CDR2 from the germline V gene are SNHLY and FYNNEI. With 6 bases removed from V and 5 bases from J, the gap between germline ends came to 13 bases. DNA for the CDR3: TGTGCCAGCAGCGAGGACACTTTGGAGACCCAGTACTTC. Protein: CASSEDTLETQYF.